Listed here are 21 T cell receptor beta chains from one sample, sequenced in a study of cytomegalovirus exposure and HLA in healthy donors. Researchers ran the PCR with 60 Vbeta and 13 Jbeta primers. The data were produced by immunoSEQ multiplex PCR, yet TCRdb's version contains in-frame clones alone and is incomplete. Seen here are under 200,000 clones, around 83% observed once, and the top ten hold around 1.7%. Sequencing was done on a sample of PBMCs. Source of these receptors: a woman aged 18 to 35 in good health and CMV-seronegative.

The chain recombines TRBV4-1 with TRBJ1-1; D is perhaps TRBD1 (5 bases). V was pared by 1 base and J by 2 bases, with 14 bases between. CDR1 and CDR2 from the germline V gene are MGHRA and YSYEKL. The CDR3 sequence is 16 residues long. CDR3 amino acids: CASSQGWGRVNTEAFF. CDR3 DNA sequence: TGCGCCAGCAGCCAAGGTTGGGGGAGGGTCAACACTGAAGCTTTCTTT.

J is TRBJ2-3 and V is TRBV4-2, with 9 nucleotides matching TRBD1. With V trimmed by 5 bases and J by 4 bases, 16 bases remained unmatched. CDR3 size: 18 residues. Germline CDR1 LGHNA, CDR2 YNFKEQ. The CDR3: CASSLSRFSGQGADTQYF. The CDR3 nucleotides read TGTGCCAGCAGCTTATCTCGTTTTTCGGGACAGGGAGCAGATACGCAGTATTTT.

This chain joins TRBV29-1 and TRBJ2-1; 11 nucleotides match TRBD2. The length of the CDR3 is 16 residues. Germline V gene lookup returns CDR1 SQVTM and CDR2 ANQGSEA. With V trimmed by 4 bases and J by 0 bases, 5 bases remained unmatched. This CDR3 reads CSVGVAGGFSYNEQFF. In DNA form, the CDR3 reads TGCAGCGTTGGAGTAGCGGGGGGGTTCTCCTACAATGAGCAGTTCTTC.

V and J are TRBV6-5 and TRBJ1-2; D perhaps matches TRBD1 (6 bases). V was pared by 7 bases and J by 3 bases, with 12 bases between. Germline values: CDR1 MNHEY, CDR2 SVGAGI. This CDR3 has 13 amino acids. The CDR3 sequence: CASTPGVDYGYTF. DNA of the CDR3: TGTGCCAGCACCCCAGGGGTTGACTATGGCTACACCTTC.

The chain employs TRBV28 and TRBJ2-1; D may be TRBD2 (5 bases). The CDR3 totals 16 residues. Germline V lookup: CDR1 MDHEN, CDR2 SYDVKM. Trimming pared 3 bases from V and 5 bases from J, leaving 17 bases between. CDR3 in DNA: TGTGCCAGCAGTTTCCCCCTAGCAGCGGTCGACAATGAGCAGTTCTTC. This sequence encodes CASSFPLAAVDNEQFF.

The chain carries TRBV18 and TRBJ2-1, with 8 nucleotides matching TRBD1. The CDR3 consists of 16 residues. Germline loops: CDR1 KGHSH, CDR2 LQKENI. V lost 0 bases to trimming and J lost 7 bases; unmatched junction nucleotides: 8. The CDR3 bases are TGTGCCAGCTCACCACCGTTTCAGGGGGCGTGGAATGAGCAGTTCTTC. Translation: CASSPPFQGAWNEQFF.

The chain employs TRBV28 and TRBJ1-2; no reliable D call. Trimming pared 0 bases from V and 2 bases from J, leaving 10 bases between. Germline-derived CDR1 and CDR2 are MDHEN and SYDVKM. The CDR3 loop spans 15 amino acids. CDR3 residues: CASSLWLVQNYGYTF. The CDR3 DNA reads as TGTGCCAGCAGTTTATGGTTGGTACAGAACTATGGCTACACCTTC.

J is TRBJ2-3 and V is TRBV27, with a tentative D call TRBD2 (6 bases). V lost 2 bases, J lost 9 bases, and 36 bases lay in between. Germline lookup yields CDR1 MNHEY and CDR2 SMNVEV (reference sequence). The CDR3 is made up of 21 amino acids. In DNA form, the CDR3 reads TGTGCCAGCAGTTTAAGTCTCCCAGGGCCGTTGGTAGCTCATCCGGGGGAGACGCAGTATTTT. Encoded protein: CASSLSLPGPLVAHPGETQYF.

This clone was observed a few times. The chain carries TRBV6-5 and TRBJ2-7; D possibly corresponds to TRBD1 (6 bases). Looked up from germline, CDR1 is MNHEY and CDR2 is SVGAGI. This CDR3 has 13 amino acids. V was shortened by 5 bases and J by 3 bases, with 11 bases between the two germline ends. In DNA form, the CDR3 reads TGTGCCAGCAGTGCCCTACAGGGCTACGAGCAGTACTTC. It encodes CASSALQGYEQYF.

This chain connects TRBV27 to TRBJ2-4; D remains ambiguous. Germline CDR1 is MNHEY and CDR2 is SMNVEV (reference sequence). CDR3 size: 16 residues. V was shortened by 8 bases and J by 2 bases, with 19 bases between the two germline ends. The CDR3 coding sequence is TGTGCCAGCGGCCAAGCGTTCCACTCAACCAAAAACATTCAGTACTTC. Translating gives CASGQAFHSTKNIQYF.

The chain links TRBV7-9 to TRBJ2-1; the D gene is possibly TRBD1 (5 bases). The V end was cut by 3 bases, the J end by 2 bases, with 8 bases between. Looked up from germline, CDR1 is SEHNR and CDR2 is FQNEAQ (reference sequence). The CDR3 is made up of 14 amino acids. As DNA, the CDR3 is TGTGCCAGCAGCTTCGAACAGGCCTACAATGAGCAGTTCTTC. Translation gives CASSFEQAYNEQFF.

The chain uses TRBV15 and TRBJ1-6; D ambiguous. Germline CDR1 and CDR2: LNHNV and YYDKDF (reference sequence). Trimming pared 3 bases from V and 5 bases from J, leaving 11 bases between. This CDR3 contains 15 residues. The CDR3 DNA sequence: TGTGCCACCAGCAGGAGCTCAATCGATAATTCACCCCTCCACTTT. It is translated as CATSRSSIDNSPLHF.

The chain employs TRBV12-5 and TRBJ1-2; no firm D call. V shed 2 bases and J shed 6 bases, with 4 bases lying between them. The CDR3 consists of 11 residues. The germline V gene has CDR1 LGHNT and CDR2 FRNRAP. CDR3 amino acids: CASGLFDGYTF. In nucleotides, the CDR3 is TGTGCTAGTGGTTTGTTCGATGGCTACACCTTC. Together with reference TRBV12-5 and TRBJ1-2, the CDR3 gives the full variable domain: DARVTQTPRHKVTEMGQEVTMRCQPILGHNTVFWYRQTMMQGLELLAYFRNRAPLDDSGMPKDRFSAEMPDATLATLKIQPSEPRDSAVYFCASGLFDGYTFGSGTRLTVV.

The V and J genes are TRBV4-1 and TRBJ2-1; 8 nucleotides align to TRBD2. The germline CDR1 and CDR2 sequences are MGHRA and YSYEKL. This CDR3 contains 17 residues. Germline trimming cut 4 bases from V and 0 bases from J; bases unmatched to any gene: 8. The CDR3 here is CASSRKGSGSSYNEQFF. In nucleotides, the CDR3 is TGCGCCAGCAGCCGGAAAGGAAGCGGGAGCTCCTACAATGAGCAGTTCTTC.

This clone was detected once. The chain carries TRBV7-2 and TRBJ2-1, with 8 bases that match TRBD2. The CDR3 consists of 14 residues. Per the germline V gene, CDR1 is SGHTA and CDR2 is FQGNSA. V was clipped by 3 bases and J by 7 bases; unmatched bases: 5. CDR3 in amino acids: CASSFSGGRNEQFF. CDR3 nucleotides: TGTGCCAGCAGCTTTTCGGGAGGGCGGAATGAGCAGTTCTTC.

This chain links TRBV7-9 with TRBJ1-2; the D is unclear. The CDR3 has 14 amino acids. Trimming left V 5 bases short and J 8 bases short, with 18 bases between. From germline, CDR1 is SEHNR and CDR2 FQNEAQ (reference sequence). CDR3 in amino acids: CASSPSGGSEGYTF. The CDR3 coding sequence is TGTGCCAGCAGCCCCTCGGGAGGGTCGGAGGGCTACACCTTC.

This clone has just a few counts. The CDR3 spells CASIPGLAGGYEQYF. As DNA, the CDR3 is TGTGCCAGCATCCCGGGACTAGCGGGAGGGTACGAGCAGTACTTC. V gene TRBV2 combines with J gene TRBJ2-7, with 16 bases identical to TRBD2. With V trimmed by 7 bases and J by 4 bases, 4 bases remained unmatched. CDR3 length: 15 residues. Germline CDR1 is SNHLY and CDR2 is FYNNEI.

The chain combines TRBV11-2 with TRBJ1-1; tentatively, D is TRBD1 (5 bases). Germline assignment: CDR1 SGHAT and CDR2 FQNNGV. Trimming took off 7 bases at V and 0 bases at J, with 12 bases between the two ends. This CDR3 region has 14 residues. The CDR3 DNA reads TGTGCCAGCAAAACAGGCTTTATGAACACTGAAGCTTTCTTT. This codes for CASKTGFMNTEAFF.

The chain's CDR3 is CASSLQGRAAFF. The DNA of the CDR3 is TGCGCCAGCAGCTTACAGGGTAGAGCGGCTTTCTTT. The chain combines TRBV5-1 with TRBJ1-1; maybe TRBD1 (6 bases). The CDR3 loop spans 12 amino acids. CDR1 and CDR2 from the germline V gene are SGHRS and YFSETQ. Trimming removed 2 bases at V and 11 bases at J, with 13 bases between.

The genes are TRBV29-1 and TRBJ2-3, with D unclear. Germline values: CDR1 SQVTM, CDR2 ANQGSEA. The CDR3 covers 12 residues. The V end lost 6 bases, the J end lost 1 base, and 8 bases lay between the germline ends. CDR3 bases: TGCAGCGTGGCCCCAGGCACAGATACGCAGTATTTT. Protein product: CSVAPGTDTQYF.

V gene TRBV9 combines with J gene TRBJ2-5; 8 positions agree with TRBD1. V lost 3 bases, J lost 2 bases, and 9 bases stayed unmatched. CDR3 size: 16 residues. The V gene's germline CDR1 is SGDLS and CDR2 YYNGEE. The CDR3 DNA reads TGTGCCAGCAGCGCGCCCCTGACAGGGGATCAAGAGACCCAGTACTTC. This gives the protein CASSAPLTGDQETQYF.